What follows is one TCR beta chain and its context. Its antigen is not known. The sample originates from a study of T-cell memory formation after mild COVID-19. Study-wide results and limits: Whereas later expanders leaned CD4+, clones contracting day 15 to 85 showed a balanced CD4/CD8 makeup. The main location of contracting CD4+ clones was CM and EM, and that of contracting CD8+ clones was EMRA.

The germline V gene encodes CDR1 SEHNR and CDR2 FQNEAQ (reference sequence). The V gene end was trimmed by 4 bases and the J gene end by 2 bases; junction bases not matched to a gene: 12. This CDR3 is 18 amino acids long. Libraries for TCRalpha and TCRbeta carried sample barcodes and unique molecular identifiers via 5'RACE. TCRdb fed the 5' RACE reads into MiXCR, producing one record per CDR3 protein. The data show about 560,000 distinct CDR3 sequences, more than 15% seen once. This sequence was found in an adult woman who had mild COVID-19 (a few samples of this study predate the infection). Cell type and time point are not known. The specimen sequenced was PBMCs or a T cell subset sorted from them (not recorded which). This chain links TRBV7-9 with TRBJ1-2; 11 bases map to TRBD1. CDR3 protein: CASSSTRTGGTSNYGYTF. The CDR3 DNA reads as TGTGCCAGCAGCTCGACGAGGACAGGGGGCACCTCGAACTATGGCTACACCTTC.